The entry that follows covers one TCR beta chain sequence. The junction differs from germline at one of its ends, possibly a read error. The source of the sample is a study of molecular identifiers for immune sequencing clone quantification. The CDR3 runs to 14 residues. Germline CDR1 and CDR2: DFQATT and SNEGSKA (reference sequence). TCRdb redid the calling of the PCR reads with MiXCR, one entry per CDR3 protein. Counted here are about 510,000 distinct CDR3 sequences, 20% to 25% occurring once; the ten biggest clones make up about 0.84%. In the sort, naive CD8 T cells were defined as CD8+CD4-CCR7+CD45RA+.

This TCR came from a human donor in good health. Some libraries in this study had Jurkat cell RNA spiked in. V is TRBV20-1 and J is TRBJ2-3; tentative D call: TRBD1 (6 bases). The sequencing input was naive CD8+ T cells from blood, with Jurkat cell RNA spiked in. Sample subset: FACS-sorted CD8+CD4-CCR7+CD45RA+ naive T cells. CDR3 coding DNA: TGCGGTGCTAGTCGGGACAAGCACACAGATACGCAGTATTTT. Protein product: CGASRDKHTDTQYF.